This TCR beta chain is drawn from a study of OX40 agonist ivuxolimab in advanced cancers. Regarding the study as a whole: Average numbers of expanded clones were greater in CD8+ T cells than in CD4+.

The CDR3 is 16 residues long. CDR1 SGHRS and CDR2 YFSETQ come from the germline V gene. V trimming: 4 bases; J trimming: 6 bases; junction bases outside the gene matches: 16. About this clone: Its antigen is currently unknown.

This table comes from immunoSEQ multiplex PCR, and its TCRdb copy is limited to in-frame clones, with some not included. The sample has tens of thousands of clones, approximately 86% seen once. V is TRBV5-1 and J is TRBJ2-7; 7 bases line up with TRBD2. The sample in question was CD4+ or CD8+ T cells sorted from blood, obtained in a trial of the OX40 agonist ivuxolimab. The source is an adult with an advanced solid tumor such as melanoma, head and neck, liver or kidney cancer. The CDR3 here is CASSPQLGGFYSEQYF. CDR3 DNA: TGCGCCAGCAGCCCCCAATTGGGGGGGTTCTACTCCGAGCAGTACTTC.